The T cell receptor (beta chain) described here comes from a study of cytomegalovirus exposure and HLA in healthy donors. Findings and limits, study-wide: Later genetic work tied a missense DCLRE1C variant to beta-chain V and J trimming. Relative to equally common others, HLA-associated TCR beta chains showed greater clonal expansion in a later analysis.

The study ran its PCR with 60 Vbeta and 13 Jbeta primers. TCRdb keeps only in-frame clones here, not all; method: immunoSEQ multiplex PCR. The sample lists about 260,000 clones, roughly 86% occurring once. The CDR3 runs to 14 residues. Germline assignment: CDR1 MDHEN and CDR2 SYDVKM. V gave up 2 bases and J gave up 1 base, with 8 bases separating them. Details on this clone: Its antigen is unidentified. Within the sample, other DNA sequences also encode this same CDR3.

The TCR originated in a middle-aged woman in good health and CMV-seropositive. Sequencing was done on a sample of PBMCs. The chain has TRBV28 and TRBJ1-2, with a weak D call TRBD1 (5 bases). The CDR3 DNA reads as TGTGCCAGCAGTTTAGGAGGGGTTAACTATGGCTACACCTTC. It translates to CASSLGGVNYGYTF.